This TCR beta chain was sequenced in a study of CD8 T cells in Susac syndrome. Per germline, CDR1 SGHVS and CDR2 FNYEAQ. Trimming took 3 bases from V and 2 from J; bases not matched to a gene: 3. The CDR3 loop spans 16 amino acids. About 0.5 to 1 ug RNA was reverse transcribed with random hexamers. An immunoSEQ multiplex PCR generated amplified TCR beta CDR3 products spanning 54 Vbeta and 13 Jbeta. Using its own MiXCR run on the immunoSEQ multiplex PCR reads, TCRdb lists one record per CDR3 protein. Among a few hundred thousand distinct CDR3 sequences, approximately 85% were seen once, and the ten largest hold 0.21%. TCR beta sequencing was performed on blood CD8+ and CD4+ T cells. Stable or active relapsing-remitting multiple sclerosis, untreated and meeting revised McDonald criteria, defined the controls. Negative isolation yielded CD4+ and CD8+ T cells, and FACS enriched TEMRA cells.

The rearrangement uses TRBV7-6 and TRBJ2-3; 12 nucleotides align to TRBD2. Sequenced material: CD8+ T cells from PBMCs. The TCR sequence derives from a human donor with multiple sclerosis. The CDR3 nucleotides are TGTGCCAGCAGCTTGCGACTAGCGGGAGACACAGATACGCAGTATTTT. Translated: CASSLRLAGDTDTQYF.